This TCR beta chain was identified in a study of early T cells in non-severe SARS-CoV-2 infection (dated by TCRdb to 2020 to 2022). Looking at the study overall: TCR sequencing used bulk RNA from unsorted whole blood, so alpha and beta chains could not be paired. Paper-wide results and their limitations: VDJdb matching was skewed toward anti-spike CD8 responses, so virus-specific expansions were likely underestimated and private and CD4 specificities were missed.

The library was obtained by 5' RACE. Sequencing took place on a NextSeq 500. The TCR library protocol attached unique molecular identifiers to individual cDNA molecules to correct for sequencing error and PCR bias. Both TCR alpha and beta chains were sequenced, and tight co-correlation was observed between alpha and beta sequence abundances in each sample. Under the source paper's analysis protocol: V gene, J gene and CDR3 annotation of TCR sequences was performed with Decombinator V4. TCRs were defined as expanded if a significant change between any two time points was detected under a Poisson model with p below 0.0001. TCR abundances were normalised to the total number of TCRs sequenced per sample and expressed as counts per million. VDJdb, accessed 1 November 2021, was searched for CMV, EBV and SARS-CoV-2 annotated TCRs, excluding TCRs annotated for multiple antigens. The raw public data were reprocessed by TCRdb itself: fastp quality trimming at Q25, MiXCR clonotype calling, in-frame beta chains only. Every CDR3 protein is listed once, alongside the most common genes and DNA of its rows. TCRdb's processing, not the authors', yielded these V and J calls. The sample yields about 26,000 distinct CDR3 sequences; roughly 4.1% were counted once. The ten largest clones represent 5.6% of the sample.

The sample holds many counts of this clonotype. Its recognized antigen is unknown. There are no base qualities to consult, and no much larger clone falls within one base. A case-control design nested within a healthcare worker cohort in London, UK, was used, with weekly nasopharyngeal swab PCR tests and blood sampling performed. Between 23 and 31 March 2020, the week of the UK lockdown, healthcare workers were enrolled and then followed up weekly for as long as 16 weeks. The TCR sequence derives from an adult who was a healthcare worker with PCR-confirmed SARS-CoV-2 infection or an uninfected control (not recorded which). Sequencing was performed on whole blood.

The CDR3 has the sequence CASSQPGLAGTSQETQYF. The nucleotides are TGCGCCAGCAGCCAACCGGGACTAGCGGGGACAAGCCAAGAGACCCAGTACTTC. The rearrangement joined TRBV4-1 to TRBJ2-5, with 13 central nucleotides matching TRBD2. From its cysteine to its phenylalanine, the CDR3 spans 18 amino acids. The CDR3 DNA has 54 bases and is translated from base 1. Based on the germline V gene, the CDR1 and CDR2 sequences are MGHRA and YSYEKL. Trimming accounts for 2 bases at V and 1 base at J, while the number of junction bases matched to no gene is 7.